This is a list of T cell receptor beta chains from one sample in a study of blood T cells in healthy people across ages. Each CDR3 protein is one row after TCRdb ran MiXCR on the 5' RACE reads. The data contain over 600,000 distinct CDR3 sequences, approximately 53% of them singletons. Sequencing was performed on blood. Source of these receptors: a man between 35 and 55 years old in good health. Each CDR3 is given with its conserved first and last residue. A D gene is named only where the DNA matches it firmly.

cdr3_aa	v_call	j_call	d_call
CSARRVGRVGASGNTIYF	TRBV20-1	TRBJ1-3	.
CSAVSSYNSPLHF	TRBV20-1	TRBJ1-6	.
CATSVGVGYEQYF	TRBV28	TRBJ2-7	.
CASSDNRWGYSPLHF	TRBV6-2/TRBV6-3	TRBJ1-6	.
CSVVVVSYEQYF	TRBV29-1	TRBJ2-7	.
CASSQNSGTSYNEQFF	TRBV4-3	TRBJ2-1	.
CSARDLSTGIFYEQYF	TRBV20-1	TRBJ2-7	.
CATSDPGQGETQYF	TRBV24-1	TRBJ2-5	TRBD1
CSAGLASYNEQFF	TRBV20-1	TRBJ2-1	.
CASSLDGHLTGELFF	TRBV7-2	TRBJ2-2	.
CSVDTAEMGGHGYTF	TRBV29-1	TRBJ1-2	.
CSVGPGQGTRGREKLFF	TRBV29-1	TRBJ1-4	TRBD1
CSGTWATEAFF	TRBV29-1	TRBJ1-1	.
CASSYSQPLNTEAFF	TRBV6-6	TRBJ1-1	.
CASSRDNRNSEQFF	TRBV6-5	TRBJ2-1	.
CASSYPPSGGATQYF	TRBV5-6	TRBJ2-5	TRBD2
CGRGTYEQYF	TRBV29-1	TRBJ2-7	TRBD1
CASSVSANGLDASTDTQYF	TRBV9	TRBJ2-3	.
CSASGGRLSYEQYF	TRBV20-1	TRBJ2-7	TRBD2
CASSWTPGEVEKLFF	TRBV5-1	TRBJ1-4	.
CATSDHDRQHNEQYF	TRBV24-1	TRBJ2-5	.
CASSPRRDLFEQYF	TRBV7-6	TRBJ2-7	.
CASSIPGTALQTNEQFF	TRBV19	TRBJ2-1	TRBD1
CASSGTRGGETQYF	TRBV9	TRBJ2-5	.
CASSAVTTGTSGRTDTQYF	TRBV6-2/TRBV6-3	TRBJ2-3	TRBD2
CASRAKTELQETQYF	TRBV6-1	TRBJ2-5	.
CASSQDPNQETQYF	TRBV4-1	TRBJ2-5	.
CASSLSQNSPLHF	TRBV7-6	TRBJ1-6	.
CASSWGTGLGYGYTF	TRBV5-1	TRBJ1-2	TRBD1
CSARDPRVDSLTDTQYF	TRBV20-1	TRBJ2-3	.
CASSPTGLQQPQHF	TRBV7-9	TRBJ1-5	.
CASTPGWYEQYF	TRBV28	TRBJ2-7	.
CASSPARDSGLEQFF	TRBV5-1	TRBJ2-1	.
CSARVGQTYGYTF	TRBV20-1	TRBJ1-2	.
CASRKPGLAEGDTQYF	TRBV7-9	TRBJ2-3	TRBD2
CSARLRRGTMLNEQFF	TRBV20-1	TRBJ2-1	TRBD2
CAIGRVSTDTQYF	TRBV10-3	TRBJ2-3	TRBD2
CASSLGNRDWEQFF	TRBV5-1	TRBJ2-1	.
CSVEFIAGREDEQYF	TRBV29-1	TRBJ2-5	TRBD2
CASSRRTDANYGYTF	TRBV6-2/TRBV6-3	TRBJ1-2	.
CASSYARGTVTYEQYF	TRBV6-5	TRBJ2-7	TRBD1
CASSRQPTGIYEQYF	TRBV6-6	TRBJ2-7	TRBD1
CASSLVQESIRYGYTF	TRBV7-2	TRBJ1-2	.
CASSPLASGLRSYNEQFF	TRBV13	TRBJ2-1	TRBD2
CASSSMDRVSGNTIYF	TRBV7-8	TRBJ1-3	TRBD1
CASSQDLAGPGGNTQYF	TRBV4-3	TRBJ2-3	.